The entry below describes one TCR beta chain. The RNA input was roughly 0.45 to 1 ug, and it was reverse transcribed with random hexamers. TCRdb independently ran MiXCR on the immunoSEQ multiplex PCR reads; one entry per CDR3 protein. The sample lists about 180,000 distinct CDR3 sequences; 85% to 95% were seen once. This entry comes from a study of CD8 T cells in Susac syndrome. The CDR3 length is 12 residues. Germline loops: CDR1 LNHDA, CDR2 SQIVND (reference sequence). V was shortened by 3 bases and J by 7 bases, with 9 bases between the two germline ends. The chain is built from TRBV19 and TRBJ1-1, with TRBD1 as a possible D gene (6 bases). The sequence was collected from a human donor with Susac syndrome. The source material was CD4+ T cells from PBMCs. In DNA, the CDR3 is TGTGCCAGTAGTATCTGGGACAATGAAGCTTTCTTT. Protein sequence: CASSIWDNEAFF. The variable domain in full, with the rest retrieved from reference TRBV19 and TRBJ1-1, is DGGITQSPKYLFRKEGQNVTLSCEQNLNHDAMYWYRQDPGQGLRLIYYSQIVNDFQKGDIAEGYSVSREKKESFPLTVTSAQKNPTAFYLCASSIWDNEAFFGQGTRLTVV.